Listed here are 25 T cell receptor beta chains from one sample, sequenced in a study of Graves' ophthalmopathy and Graves' hyperthyroidism. The sequenced template was RNA, covering the TCR beta CDR3 region. RT-PCR with HTBI primers came first, then second-round multiplex PCR. TCRdb recomputed calls from the multiplex PCR reads with MiXCR, one row per CDR3 protein. The data show 500,000 to 600,000 distinct CDR3 sequences, less than 45% seen once. The sequenced sample consisted of peripheral blood or thyroid tissue (not recorded which). The receptors originated from an adult man with Graves' hyperthyroidism.

The chain has TRBV7-9 and TRBJ2-7; TRBD2 is a possible D gene (5 bases). The CDR3 spans 12 residues. The germline CDR1 and CDR2 sequences are SEHNR and FQNEAQ (reference sequence). V was cut by 4 bases and J by 9 bases, with 13 bases left in between. CDR3 bases: TGTGCCAGCAGCTCCCCCGGACTCGGGCAGTACTTC. This translates into CASSSPGLGQYF.

This clonotype has only one observation. A much larger clone lies one base from this, so it may be a read error. The V gene is TRBV7-2, the J gene TRBJ2-7; a possible D gene is TRBD1 (6 bases). The CDR3 is made up of 14 amino acids. Germline V gives CDR1 SGHTA, CDR2 FQGNSA. The ends were cut back, 5 bases at V and 2 bases at J, with 13 bases in the middle. In DNA, the CDR3 is TGTGCCAGCAGCCTGGACAGTGGAGCCTACGAGCAGTACTTC. Protein: CASSLDSGAYEQYF.

Ten or more counts support this clonotype. The CDR3, as DNA: TGTGCCAGCAGTTTAACTGGAGACAGCAATCAGCCCCAGCATTTT. This codes for CASSLTGDSNQPQHF. This chain connects TRBV5-6 to TRBJ1-5; D gene ambiguous. The CDR3 totals 15 residues. V lost 5 bases, J lost 1 base, and 13 bases lay in between. The germline V gene encodes CDR1 SGHDT and CDR2 YYEEEE.

CDR3 residues: CATANAAGELIYEQYF. CDR3 DNA: TGTGCCACAGCGAATGCGGCAGGGGAGCTAATCTACGAGCAGTACTTC. This rearrangement joins TRBV6-1 to TRBJ2-7; D possibly corresponds to TRBD1 (6 bases). V was pared by 10 bases and J by 3 bases, with 25 bases between. Germline V gene data show CDR1 as MNHNS and CDR2 as SASEGT. The CDR3 is 16 amino acids.

This clonotype was detected a few times. This could be a read error, since a much larger clone is one nucleotide away. The chain combines TRBV2 with TRBJ1-6, with no clear D. Germline loops: CDR1 SNHLY, CDR2 FYNNEI. The CDR3 length is 14 residues. The V end lost 8 bases, the J end lost 7 bases, and 15 bases lay between the germline ends. DNA for the CDR3: TGTGCCAGCTCGACCGGGGTGGAGAATTCACCCCTCCACTTT. Amino acid sequence: CASSTGVENSPLHF.

This chain connects TRBV7-2 to TRBJ2-3; 8 positions match TRBD2. This CDR3 contains 17 residues. The V segment lost 2 bases and the J segment 2 bases; nucleotides outside the gene matches: 9. Per germline, CDR1 SGHTA and CDR2 FQGNSA. The CDR3 DNA reads as TGTGCCAGCAGCTTACCCCTCACGGGACTAGTCACAGATACGCAGTATTTT. This translates into CASSLPLTGLVTDTQYF.

This clonotype was found many times. V gene TRBV7-6 combines with J gene TRBJ1-4; D possibly corresponds to TRBD1 (5 bases). V was shortened by 2 bases and J by 8 bases, with 9 bases between the two germline ends. CDR1 is SGHVS and CDR2 is FNYEAQ in the germline V gene. The CDR3 sequence is 13 residues long. CDR3 sequence reads: CASSLSRAEKLFF. The CDR3 region has the DNA TGTGCCAGCAGCTTAAGCAGGGCCGAAAAACTGTTTTTT.

This clonotype was seen many times. The V and J genes are TRBV9 and TRBJ1-3; D may be TRBD1 (5 bases). The germline CDR1 and CDR2 sequences are SGDLS and YYNGEE. CDR3 length: 17 residues. The V end was cut by 1 base, the J end by 0 bases, with 14 bases between. The CDR3 protein is CASSVLGGRVSGNTIYF. The CDR3 nucleotides read TGTGCCAGCAGCGTATTGGGAGGCAGGGTCTCTGGAAACACCATATATTTT.

V and J are TRBV9 and TRBJ1-4; D may be TRBD1 (6 bases). The V gene's germline CDR1 is SGDLS and CDR2 YYNGEE. The V end was cut by 5 bases, the J end by 4 bases, with 15 bases between. The CDR3 sequence is 15 residues long. This CDR3 reads CASSPQGSINEKLFF. Here the CDR3 DNA reads TGTGCCAGCAGTCCCCAGGGGAGCATTAATGAAAAACTGTTTTTT.

This clonotype occurred many times. The V and J genes are TRBV10-3 and TRBJ1-6; D gene uncertain. Trimming removed 3 bases at V and 7 bases at J, with 7 bases between. From germline, CDR1 is ENHRY and CDR2 SYGVKD. This CDR3 contains 13 residues. The DNA of the CDR3 is TGTGCCATCAGTGACAGCTCCAATTCACCCCTCCACTTT. Amino acids: CAISDSSNSPLHF.

Ten or more counts support this clonotype. CDR3: CASSGGLNYGYTF. The CDR3 DNA sequence: TGTGCCAGTAGTGGAGGTCTTAACTATGGCTACACCTTC. V usage is TRBV19 and J usage is TRBJ1-2; the D is unclear. The CDR3 is made up of 13 amino acids. CDR1 is LNHDA, CDR2 SQIVND, per germline (reference sequence). Trimming cost V 5 bases and J 1 base, with 8 bases left between them.

V usage is TRBV14 and J usage is TRBJ1-1; D not certain. Trimming removed 4 bases at V and 2 bases at J, with 8 bases between. CDR3 length: 13 amino acids. Germline loops: CDR1 SGHDN, CDR2 FVKESK. Written as DNA, the CDR3 is TGTGCCAGCAGCCGACAAATTAACACTGAAGCTTTCTTT. Translation: CASSRQINTEAFF.

This clonotype was seen a few times. The chain has TRBV7-2 and TRBJ1-3; unclear D gene. This CDR3 contains 15 residues. The germline CDR1 and CDR2 sequences are SGHTA and FQGNSA. The V gene lost 3 bases and the J gene lost 4 bases, with 13 bases spanning the gap. The CDR3 region is CASSFGLRIGNTIYF. The CDR3 nucleotides are TGTGCCAGCAGCTTCGGGCTTCGAATCGGAAACACCATATATTTT.

This clonotype was seen at least ten times. The chain employs TRBV5-8 and TRBJ2-7; D unclear. There are 15 residues in the CDR3. The V end was cut by 0 bases, the J end by 2 bases, with 12 bases between. CDR1 is SGHTS and CDR2 is YDEGEE in the germline V gene. This CDR3 is CASSLEADSAYEQYF. The CDR3 nucleotides read TGTGCCAGCAGCTTGGAGGCAGATTCGGCCTACGAGCAGTACTTC. The full variable domain, with the rest looked up from reference TRBV5-8 and TRBJ2-7, is EAGVTQSPTHLIKTRGQQATLRCSPISGHTSVYWYQQALGLGLQFLLWYDEGEERNRGNFPPRFSGRQFPNYSSELNVNALELEDSALYLCASSLEADSAYEQYFGPGTRLTVT.

This clonotype was observed many times. The chain has TRBV29-1 and TRBJ1-3; D gene unclear. The CDR3 length is 14 residues. V was trimmed by 7 bases and J by 0 bases, leaving 13 bases between them. Germline V lookup: CDR1 SQVTM, CDR2 ANQGSEA. Here the CDR3 reads CSATYSFSGNTIYF. The DNA of the CDR3 is TGCAGCGCCACTTACAGCTTCTCTGGAAACACCATATATTTT.

The sample holds many counts of this clonotype. The chain recombines TRBV2 with TRBJ1-2, with no clear D. Trimming stripped 6 bases from V and 7 bases from J, with 12 bases between. CDR3 length equals 12 residues. Germline-derived CDR1 and CDR2 are SNHLY and FYNNEI. The CDR3 region is CASRGNGGGYTF. CDR3 in DNA: TGTGCCAGCAGGGGAAACGGCGGTGGCTACACCTTC. The full variable domain, rest sourced from reference TRBV2 and TRBJ1-2, is EPEVTQTPSHQVTQMGQEVILRCVPISNHLYFYWYRQILGQKVEFLVSFYNNEISEKSEIFDDQFSVERPDGSNFTLKIRSTKLEDSAMYFCASRGNGGGYTFGSGTRLTVV.

The rearrangement links TRBV12-3 or TRBV12-4 to TRBJ2-5; TRBD1 aligns across 7 bases. The CDR3 contains 15 residues. J gave up 1 base and V 6 bases, and 8 bases lay outside the gene matches. In DNA form, the CDR3 reads TGTGCCAGCAGCCCCCACAGGGGCCTCCAAGAGACCCAGTACTTC. It yields the protein CASSPHRGLQETQYF.

This clonotype was seen more than once but under ten times. This chain connects TRBV7-9 to TRBJ2-2; D perhaps matches TRBD1 (6 bases). The V end was cut by 6 bases, the J end by 0 bases, with 14 bases between. CDR3 length: 16 amino acids. Germline values: CDR1 SEHNR, CDR2 FQNEAQ (reference sequence). The CDR3 protein is CASSRSDRTNTGELFF. The CDR3 nucleotides are TGTGCCAGCAGTCGATCGGACAGAACGAACACCGGGGAGCTGTTTTTT.

This clonotype was counted ten times or more. The rearrangement joins TRBV24-1 to TRBJ1-5, with 8 bases identical to TRBD1. With V trimmed by 2 bases and J by 4 bases, 6 bases remained unmatched. This CDR3 spans 16 amino acids. Germline loops: CDR1 KGHDR, CDR2 SFDVKD. CDR3 in DNA: TGTGCCACCAGTGATTCTAGGACAGGGAGTAATCAGCCCCAGCATTTT. Translation: CATSDSRTGSNQPQHF.

The chain joins TRBV7-8 to TRBJ2-7; 10 nucleotides match TRBD1. Germline CDR1 reads SGHVS; CDR2 reads FQNEAQ. This CDR3 comprises 16 residues. Unmatched junction bases numbered 13, after V lost 6 bases and J lost 5 bases. CDR3 loop: CASSYLPGQGSDEQYF. Here the CDR3 DNA reads TGTGCCAGCAGTTACCTTCCGGGACAGGGGTCCGACGAGCAGTACTTC.

The J gene is TRBJ1-4, the V gene TRBV6-6; D gene ambiguous. The CDR3 runs to 13 residues. Trimming stripped 0 bases from V and 7 bases from J, with 6 bases between. Germline V gene lookup returns CDR1 MNHNY and CDR2 SVGAGI (reference sequence). In DNA, the CDR3 is TGTGCCAGCAGTTACTCGTATAGTGAAAAACTGTTTTTT. Translation gives CASSYSYSEKLFF.

The rearrangement joins TRBV29-1 to TRBJ1-1; 9 positions match TRBD1. In germline, CDR1 is SQVTM, CDR2 ANQGSEA. CDR3 length equals 10 residues. J gave up 7 bases and V 8 bases, and 2 bases lay outside the gene matches. CDR3 DNA sequence: TGCAGCTGGGACAGGGTTGAAGCTTTCTTT. This translates into CSWDRVEAFF.

This clonotype has a handful of counts. The chain is built from TRBV20-1 and TRBJ2-1, with a tentative D call TRBD2 (6 bases). There are 12 residues in the CDR3. Germline assignment: CDR1 DFQATT and CDR2 SNEGSKA (reference sequence). V was cut by 5 bases and J by 6 bases, with 11 bases left in between. CDR3 DNA sequence: TGCAGTGCTTGGGGCGGGGTCAATGAGCAGTTCTTC. It specifies CSAWGGVNEQFF.

This clonotype was seen a few times. This chain connects TRBV7-9 to TRBJ2-7; 7 bases fit TRBD2. Germline assignment: CDR1 SEHNR and CDR2 FQNEAQ (reference sequence). This CDR3 region has 16 residues. J lost 5 bases, V lost 2 bases, and 12 bases had no gene match. The CDR3 nucleotides are TGTGCCAGCAGCTTAAAATCGGGAGGAGCTGGGAACGAGCAGTACTTC. This translates into CASSLKSGGAGNEQYF.

This clonotype was seen at least ten times. The chain carries TRBV29-1 and TRBJ1-4; D is ambiguous. This CDR3 is 11 amino acids long. Germline loops: CDR1 SQVTM, CDR2 ANQGSEA. V lost 7 bases and J lost 4, with 7 bases in between. The CDR3 DNA sequence: TGCAGCGCACACGGTAATGAAAAACTGTTTTTT. Translating gives CSAHGNEKLFF.